This TCR beta chain comes out of a study of control samples from healthy donors and cancer patients. V was pared by 0 bases and J by 8 bases, with 10 bases of the junction left unmatched. CDR1 is MNHEY, CDR2 SVGEGT, per germline. This CDR3 spans 18 amino acids. Libraries were prepared by immunoSEQ multiplex PCR; TCRdb keeps only in-frame clonotypes and omits some of them. The sample includes 100,000 to 150,000 clones, roughly 87% of them seen just once. The receptor was isolated from a man aged 18 to 29 in good health. Material: blood. The V and J genes are TRBV6-2 or TRBV6-3 and TRBJ2-1, with 13 bases aligning to TRBD2. The chain's CDR3 is CASSYSKGTSGRAYEQFF. The CDR3 nucleotides are TGTGCCAGCAGTTACTCGAAGGGTACTAGCGGGAGGGCCTATGAGCAGTTCTTC.